This T cell receptor beta chain was captured in a study of chronic HIV infection and antiretroviral therapy. This clonotype was found a few times. One entry per CDR3 protein results from TCRdb running MiXCR on the 5' RACE reads. The table shows about 38,000 distinct CDR3 sequences, with roughly 8.2% occurring only once. CDR1 and CDR2 from the germline V gene are LGHNA and YNFKEQ. This CDR3 is built from 15 residues. The V end was cut by 1 base, the J end by 0 bases, with 9 bases between. V is TRBV4-2 and J is TRBJ2-5; the D is unclear. The source material was peripheral blood. The sequence came from an adult who had HIV and had not received antiretroviral therapy, or was an uninfected healthy control (not recorded which). In DNA, the CDR3 is TGTGCCAGCAGCCAAGGAACCGGACACCAAGAGACCCAGTACTTC. Its protein product is CASSQGTGHQETQYF.